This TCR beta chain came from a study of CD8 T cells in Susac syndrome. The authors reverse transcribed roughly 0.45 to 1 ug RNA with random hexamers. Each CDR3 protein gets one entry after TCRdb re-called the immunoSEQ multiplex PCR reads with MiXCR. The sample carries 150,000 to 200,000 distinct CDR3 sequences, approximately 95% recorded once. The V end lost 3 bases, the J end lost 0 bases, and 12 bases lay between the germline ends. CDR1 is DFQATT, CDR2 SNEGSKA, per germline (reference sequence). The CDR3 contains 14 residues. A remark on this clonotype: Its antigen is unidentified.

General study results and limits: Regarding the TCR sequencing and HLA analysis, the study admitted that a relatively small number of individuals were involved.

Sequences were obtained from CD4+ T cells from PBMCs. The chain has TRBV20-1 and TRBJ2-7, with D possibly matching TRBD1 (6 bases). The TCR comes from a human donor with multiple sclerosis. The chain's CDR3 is CSASRGISSYEQYF. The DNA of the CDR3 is TGCAGTGCTAGTAGGGGGATTAGCTCCTACGAGCAGTACTTC.